This passage covers 24 T cell receptor beta chains from one sample sequenced in a study of cytomegalovirus exposure and HLA in healthy donors. The PCR used 60 Vbeta and 13 Jbeta primers. Sequencing used immunoSEQ multiplex PCR; TCRdb keeps in-frame clones, though not all of them. The table lists some 140,000 clones, roughly four fifths of them singletons. The sequenced sample consisted of PBMCs. The receptors here all came from a female donor in good health and CMV-seropositive.

The count of this clone is one. The rearrangement uses TRBV2 and TRBJ2-2; D is possibly TRBD1 (6 bases). Germline CDR1 SNHLY, CDR2 FYNNEI. V was pared by 7 bases and J by 5 bases, with 11 bases between. There are 13 residues in the CDR3. The CDR3: CASNRVWTGELFF. CDR3 nucleotide sequence: TGTGCCAGCAACAGGGTATGGACCGGGGAGCTGTTTTTT.

This clone was observed a few times. The chain couples TRBV28 to TRBJ1-6; TRBD1 agrees at 8 bases. Germline CDR1 and CDR2: MDHEN and SYDVKM. The CDR3 loop spans 14 amino acids. V lost 8 bases to trimming and J lost 7 bases; unmatched junction nucleotides: 7. CDR3 in DNA: TGTGCCAGCGCCCCAGGGGGCGCAAATTCACCCCTCCACTTT. The encoded protein is CASAPGGANSPLHF.

The genes are TRBV7-3 and TRBJ2-5; 12 bases line up with TRBD1. The assigned J gene may be wrong: the sequence end matches TRBJ2-7 better. Looked up from germline, CDR1 is SGHTA and CDR2 is FQGTGA. The CDR3 is 15 residues long. CDR3 coding DNA: TGTGCCAGCAGCCCGGGACAGGGGGCCGCCTACGAGCAGTACTTC. Translating gives CASSPGQGAAYEQYF.

The rearrangement uses TRBV7-8 and TRBJ2-5; D call uncertain. Per germline, CDR1 SGHVS and CDR2 FQNEAQ. V lost 2 bases and J 5 bases, leaving 21 bases between the germline ends. The CDR3 has 17 amino acids. The CDR3 loop is CASSLSPPLLARETQYF. CDR3 DNA sequence: TGTGCCAGCAGCTTATCCCCCCCGCTACTCGCTCGGGAGACCCAGTACTTC.

This clone was seen a few times. This sequence joins TRBV19 and TRBJ1-6; maybe TRBD1 (5 bases). Trimming stripped 6 bases from V and 6 bases from J, with 15 bases between. CDR3 length: 15 residues. Germline CDR1 and CDR2: LNHDA and SQIVND (reference sequence). CDR3 in DNA: TGTGCCAGTAGCTACGGGGGTGCGGGTAATTCACCCCTCCACTTT. Encoded protein: CASSYGGAGNSPLHF.

The chain links TRBV7-3 to TRBJ1-4; no clear D gene. Germline V gene sequence: CDR1 SGHTA, CDR2 FQGTGA. There are 15 residues in the CDR3. Trimming left V 5 bases short and J 0 bases short, with 10 bases between. CDR3 DNA sequence: TGTGCCAGCAGCGGTCGAGGTGCAACTAATGAAAAACTGTTTTTT. As protein: CASSGRGATNEKLFF. Full variable domain (remainder filled in from reference TRBV7-3 and TRBJ1-4): GAGVSQTPSNKVTEKGKYVELRCDPISGHTALYWYRQSLGQGPEFLIYFQGTGAADDSGLPNDRFFAVRPEGSVSTLKIQRTERGDSAVYLCASSGRGATNEKLFFGSGTQLSVL.

The J gene is TRBJ2-3, the V gene TRBV30; 8 bases are a match to TRBD1. Germline loops: CDR1 GTSNPN, CDR2 SVGIG (reference sequence). Trimming removed 5 bases from V and 6 bases from J; junction bases left unmatched: 13. CDR3 size: 15 residues. This CDR3 is CAWVPGTGLSDTQYF. CDR3 DNA: TGTGCCTGGGTCCCCGGGACAGGTCTTTCTGATACGCAGTATTTT.

J is TRBJ1-3 and V is TRBV5-6, with TRBD1 matching 7 bases. In germline, CDR1 is SGHDT, CDR2 YYEEEE. There are 14 residues in the CDR3. The V and J ends lost 4 bases and 1 base, in that order; junction bases with no gene match: 2. The CDR3, as DNA: TGTGCCAGCAGCAGACAGGGATCTGGAAACACCATATATTTT. Its translation: CASSRQGSGNTIYF.

This sequence joins TRBV6-1 and TRBJ1-5, with D maybe TRBD1 (5 bases). The CDR3 is 15 residues long. Germline CDR1 MNHNS, CDR2 SASEGT. Between the trimmed V and J ends, which lost 6 bases and 3 bases, there was a span of 15 bases. CDR3 sequence: CASSPMTAINQPQHF. The CDR3, as DNA: TGTGCCAGCAGCCCCATGACAGCAATCAATCAGCCCCAGCATTTT.

The V and J genes are TRBV10-1 and TRBJ2-7; possibly TRBD2 for D (6 bases). Germline loops: CDR1 WNHNN, CDR2 SYGVQD (reference sequence). The CDR3 is 15 amino acids. The V gene lost 3 bases and the J gene lost 5 bases, with 17 bases spanning the gap. The CDR3 nucleotides are TGCGCCAGCAGTGAATCCGGGAGTAGGGGAGACGAGCAGTACTTC. Translation gives CASSESGSRGDEQYF.

The chain combines TRBV5-1 with TRBJ2-1; 7 nucleotides match TRBD2. The CDR3 contains 14 residues. With 3 bases clipped from V and 3 bases from J, the junction kept 3 bases outside the gene matches. Germline V gene sequence: CDR1 SGHRS, CDR2 YFSETQ. The CDR3 DNA follows: TGCGCCAGCAGCTCTCGGGGGGACTACAATGAGCAGTTCTTC. This sequence encodes CASSSRGDYNEQFF.

V is TRBV10-3 and J is TRBJ2-1, with 8 positions matching TRBD1. Germline V gives CDR1 ENHRY, CDR2 SYGVKD. The trim removed 3 bases at V and 2 bases at J, leaving 3 bases unmatched. The CDR3 runs 15 residues. The CDR3 nucleotides read TGTGCCATCAGTGATGACAGGGGACCCTACAATGAGCAGTTCTTC. This gives the protein CAISDDRGPYNEQFF.

The genes are TRBV5-1 and TRBJ2-5; D is possibly TRBD2 (5 bases). The J call is in doubt because the DNA end fits TRBJ2-7 better. The CDR3 totals 15 residues. Germline CDR1 reads SGHRS; CDR2 reads YFSETQ. This chain's CDR3 is CASSSLEGSSYEQYF. CDR3 in DNA: TGCGCCAGCAGCTCGCTAGAAGGGAGCTCCTACGAGCAGTACTTC.

This clone came up once. The chain carries TRBV25-1 and TRBJ2-3; weak D call: TRBD1 (5 bases). V shed 5 bases and J shed 5 bases, with 23 bases lying between them. The CDR3 length is 17 residues. Germline V CDR1 and CDR2: MGHDK, SYGVNS. As DNA, the CDR3 is TGTGCCAGCAGTCCCCTACAGGATTCCAGACGTGGAGATACGCAGTATTTT. It specifies CASSPLQDSRRGDTQYF.

This chain links TRBV11-2 with TRBJ2-2; TRBD2 matches 8 bases. Germline V gene sequence: CDR1 SGHAT, CDR2 FQNNGV. With V trimmed by 2 bases and J by 4 bases, 3 bases remained unmatched. There are 15 residues in the CDR3. This chain's CDR3 is CASSLREGRTGELFF. CDR3 nucleotides: TGTGCCAGCAGCTTACGGGAGGGTCGCACCGGGGAGCTGTTTTTT.

This clone was seen only a few times. The V gene is TRBV4-2, the J gene TRBJ1-1, with 8 bases matching TRBD1. This CDR3 is 18 amino acids long. CDR1 and CDR2 (germline): LGHNA, YNFKEQ. V was clipped by 4 bases and J by 3 bases; unmatched bases: 16. CDR3 residues: CASSPLPGQARGDTEAFF. For the CDR3, the DNA is TGTGCCAGCAGCCCTCTACCGGGACAGGCCCGGGGGGACACTGAAGCTTTCTTT.

The V and J genes are TRBV30 and TRBJ1-3; TRBD1 aligns across 7 bases. Germline V gene sequence: CDR1 GTSNPN, CDR2 SVGIG (reference sequence). This CDR3 contains 13 residues. The V segment lost 5 bases and the J segment 1 base; nucleotides outside the gene matches: 2. CDR3 sequence reads: CAWATGSGNTIYF. The CDR3 DNA follows: TGTGCCTGGGCGACAGGGTCTGGAAACACCATATATTTT.

This clone was found a few times. An end of the junction differs from the germline gene, which may be a read error. This sample also contains other DNA sequences that code for the same CDR3. The chain carries TRBV6-1 and TRBJ2-1; D perhaps matches TRBD1 (5 bases). Looked up from germline, CDR1 is MNHNS and CDR2 is SASEGT. This CDR3 contains 14 residues. CDR3 nucleotide sequence: TGCGCCACCGGACATCGGGTGAGCTACAATGAGCAGTTCTTC. It codes for CATGHRVSYNEQFF.

The rearrangement uses TRBV25-1 and TRBJ1-2; D not resolved. The CDR3 loop spans 15 amino acids. V lost 4 bases, J lost 4 bases, and 16 bases lay in between. Per the germline V gene, CDR1 is MGHDK and CDR2 is SYGVNS. The CDR3 loop is CASSGGYSPIYGYTF. CDR3 coding DNA: TGTGCCAGCAGTGGAGGGTATTCTCCGATCTATGGCTACACCTTC.

This clone was recorded once. Relative to the germline gene, one junction end is altered; a read error may explain this. The chain couples TRBV18 to TRBJ2-5; TRBD2 is a possible D gene (5 bases). Germline V gene data show CDR1 as KGHSH and CDR2 as LQKENI. This CDR3 has 14 residues. CDR3 bases: TGTGCCAGCTCTCCACCCGGGGTTCAAGAGACCCAGTACTTC. Translation: CASSPPGVQETQYF.

The V and J genes are TRBV2 and TRBJ2-2; 14 nucleotides align to TRBD2. The V segment lost 8 bases and the J segment 8 bases; nucleotides outside the gene matches: 7. Germline lookup yields CDR1 SNHLY and CDR2 FYNNEI. This CDR3 is 15 amino acids long. CDR3 amino acids: CASVATSGGAGELFF. The CDR3 DNA reads TGTGCCAGCGTGGCGACTAGCGGGGGGGCTGGGGAGCTGTTTTTT.

About this clone itself: This sample also contains other DNA sequences that code for the same CDR3. V is TRBV18 and J is TRBJ1-5; 7 bases match TRBD1. The V and J ends lost 2 bases and 5 bases, in that order; junction bases with no gene match: 3. CDR3 length equals 14 residues. Germline CDR1 is KGHSH and CDR2 is LQKENI. The CDR3: CASSPRQGDQPQHF. CDR3 nucleotides: TGTGCCAGCTCACCAAGGCAGGGGGATCAGCCCCAGCATTTT.

This chain links TRBV30 with TRBJ1-5, with D maybe TRBD1 (6 bases). Trimming cost V 2 bases and J 6 bases, with 14 bases left between them. Per the germline V gene, CDR1 is GTSNPN and CDR2 is SVGIG (reference sequence). CDR3 length: 14 residues. CDR3 sequence (DNA): TGTGCCTGGAGTCAAACAGGGTTACGTCAGCCCCAGCATTTT. Its protein is CAWSQTGLRQPQHF. Together with reference TRBV30 and TRBJ1-5, the CDR3 gives the full variable domain: SQTIHQWPATLVQPVGSPLSLECTVEGTSNPNLYWYRQAAGRGLQLLFYSVGIGQISSEVPQNLSASRPQDRQFILSSKKLLLSDSGFYLCAWSQTGLRQPQHFGDGTRLSIL.

J is TRBJ1-2 and V is TRBV28; 10 bases agree with TRBD1. The CDR3 is made up of 15 amino acids. Per the germline V gene, CDR1 is MDHEN and CDR2 is SYDVKM. Trimming at V came to 5 bases and at J to 4 bases, leaving 7 bases not matched to a gene. This chain's CDR3 is CASSEPGTGVYGYTF. DNA for the CDR3: TGTGCCAGCAGTGAACCCGGGACAGGGGTCTATGGCTACACCTTC.